Each of the 31 T cell receptor beta chains below was sequenced from the same sample in a study of cytomegalovirus exposure and HLA in healthy donors. 60 Vbeta and 13 Jbeta primers were used in PCR. Only in-frame clones appear in the TCRdb table, and some are missing; sequencing was by immunoSEQ multiplex PCR. The sample lists about 300,000 clones, 86% occurring once. Sequences were obtained from PBMCs. Every receptor here comes from a middle-aged man in good health and CMV-seropositive.

The chain uses TRBV7-9 and TRBJ1-1; 10 bases fit TRBD1. In germline, CDR1 is SEHNR, CDR2 FQNEAQ (reference sequence). CDR3 length equals 17 residues. V gave up 2 bases and J gave up 1 base; unmatched junction bases: 7. CDR3 bases: TGTGCCAGCAGCTTAACTGGACAGGGGGGCGCGAACACTGAAGCTTTCTTT. It yields the protein CASSLTGQGGANTEAFF.

The V gene is TRBV6-1, the J gene TRBJ1-5, with 11 bases identical to TRBD1. V dropped 1 base and J dropped 6; count of bases not matched to a gene: 2. The CDR3 has 15 amino acids. Germline V gene sequence: CDR1 MNHNS, CDR2 SASEGT. The CDR3 reads CASSEVGTGGQPQHF. DNA of the CDR3: TGTGCCAGCAGTGAAGTAGGGACAGGGGGTCAGCCCCAGCATTTT.

This chain connects TRBV18 to TRBJ1-1; D uncertain. The CDR3 spans 14 residues. Germline V gene sequence: CDR1 KGHSH, CDR2 LQKENI. V was pared by 3 bases and J by 1 base, with 9 bases between. The CDR3 protein is CASSPPLRNTEAFF. DNA for the CDR3: TGTGCCAGCTCACCCCCTCTGAGGAACACTGAAGCTTTCTTT.

This rearrangement joins TRBV25-1 to TRBJ2-1, with 11 nucleotides matching TRBD2. Germline V CDR1 and CDR2: MGHDK, SYGVNS. The CDR3 consists of 15 residues. Losses at the gene ends were 4 bases for V and 6 bases for J; bases not matched to a gene: 5. The DNA of the CDR3 is TGTGCCAGCAGTGCGACTAGCGGGATACCCAATGAGCAGTTCTTC. Translation: CASSATSGIPNEQFF.

The rearrangement joins TRBV19 to TRBJ1-2; 8 bases fit TRBD1. Losses at the gene ends were 3 bases for V and 8 bases for J; bases not matched to a gene: 2. The CDR3 sequence is 12 residues long. Germline V gene data show CDR1 as LNHDA and CDR2 as SQIVND (reference sequence). CDR3 amino acids: CASSMDRAGYTF. The DNA for the CDR3 is TGTGCCAGTAGTATGGACAGGGCCGGCTACACCTTC. The full variable domain, completed using reference TRBV19 and TRBJ1-2, is DGGITQSPKYLFRKEGQNVTLSCEQNLNHDAMYWYRQDPGQGLRLIYYSQIVNDFQKGDIAEGYSVSREKKESFPLTVTSAQKNPTAFYLCASSMDRAGYTFGSGTRLTVV.

The chain is built from TRBV21-1 and TRBJ2-7; the table's D call, TRBD1, has no DNA check behind it. TRBV21-1 is a documented pseudogene. The CDR3 is 14 amino acids. This chain's CDR3 is CASSIWTARDEQYF. CDR3 bases: TGTGCCAGCAGCATTTGGACAGCTCGGGACGAGCAGTACTTC.

The rearrangement uses TRBV28 and TRBJ1-2; D call uncertain. The length of the CDR3 is 11 residues. Germline CDR1 reads MDHEN; CDR2 reads SYDVKM. The V end lost 2 bases, the J end lost 7 bases, and 5 bases lay between the germline ends. The chain's CDR3 is CASSLRGGYTF. DNA for the CDR3: TGTGCCAGCAGTTTAAGAGGTGGCTACACCTTC.

V is TRBV5-1 and J is TRBJ1-3; a possible D gene is TRBD1 (6 bases). V lost 1 base to trimming and J lost 2 bases, with 13 bases between them. Germline CDR1 is SGHRS and CDR2 is YFSETQ. This CDR3 has 16 residues. The CDR3 bases are TGCGCCAGCAGCTTGTCCACAGGGACCACTGGAAACACCATATATTTT. Translating gives CASSLSTGTTGNTIYF. Looking up the rest from reference TRBV5-1 and TRBJ1-3 gives the full variable domain: KAGVTQTPRYLIKTRGQQVTLSCSPISGHRSVSWYQQTPGQGLQFLFEYFSETQRNKGNFPGRFSGRQFSNSRSEMNVSTLELGDSALYLCASSLSTGTTGNTIYFGEGSWLTVV.

J is TRBJ1-2 and V is TRBV30, with no clear D. The CDR3 sequence is 14 residues long. V lost 2 bases, J lost 2 bases, and 12 bases lay in between. The germline CDR1 and CDR2 sequences are GTSNPN and SVGIG (reference sequence). The CDR3 DNA is TGTGCCTGGAGTCGGGGTACGGTGAACTATGGCTACACCTTC. Amino acids: CAWSRGTVNYGYTF.

This clone came up a few times. The chain employs TRBV19 and TRBJ2-2; tentative D call: TRBD2 (6 bases). Germline V gene lookup returns CDR1 LNHDA and CDR2 SQIVND (reference sequence). Trimming shortened V by 3 bases and J by 6 bases, and 14 bases separated the two germline ends. The CDR3 runs to 15 residues. CDR3 sequence reads: CASSISAGLAGELFF. The CDR3 bases are TGTGCCAGTAGTATCTCAGCGGGTTTAGCCGGGGAGCTGTTTTTT.

The chain carries TRBV28 and TRBJ1-5; D possibly corresponds to TRBD1 (5 bases). V lost 8 bases, J lost 7 bases, and 21 bases lay in between. Germline CDR1 and CDR2: MDHEN and SYDVKM. The length of the CDR3 is 15 residues. In DNA, the CDR3 is TGTGCCAGCTCGGGCACGGCGGGGCTAAGGCAGCCCCAGCATTTT. This sequence encodes CASSGTAGLRQPQHF.

The CDR3, as DNA: TGTGCCAGCTCACCTCAGGGGAGCTCCTACAATGAGCAGTTCTTC. The encoded protein is CASSPQGSSYNEQFF. V gene TRBV18 combines with J gene TRBJ2-1; D is perhaps TRBD1 (6 bases). Trimming removed 3 bases at V and 0 bases at J, with 9 bases between. Germline CDR1 is KGHSH and CDR2 is LQKENI. The CDR3 is made up of 15 amino acids.

V and J are TRBV6-5 and TRBJ2-5; 12 nucleotides match TRBD2. With the DNA end fitting TRBJ2-7 better, the J assignment may be wrong. CDR3 size: 15 residues. CDR1 is MNHEY and CDR2 is SVGAGI in the germline V gene. The CDR3 region has the DNA TGTGCCAGCAGTTACTCGGGACTAGCGGGTTACGAGCAGTACTTC. This encodes CASSYSGLAGYEQYF.

This chain connects TRBV6-1 to TRBJ1-1; 8 bases are shared with TRBD1. V lost 8 bases, J lost 5 bases, and 13 bases stayed unmatched. The CDR3 contains 15 residues. CDR1 MNHNS and CDR2 SASEGT come from the germline V gene. The CDR3 loop reads CASGNPRQGRTEAFF. The CDR3 DNA sequence: TGTGCCAGCGGCAACCCACGACAGGGGCGAACTGAAGCTTTCTTT.

This clone showed up just once. This chain links TRBV19 with TRBJ2-7; 13 bases fit TRBD2. Germline CDR1 is LNHDA and CDR2 is SQIVND (reference sequence). Trimming removed 2 bases from V and 6 bases from J; junction bases left unmatched: 10. The CDR3 loop spans 17 amino acids. In DNA form, the CDR3 reads TGTGCCAGTAGTATAAAACTCGGGACTAGCGGGACACCCGAGCAGTACTTC. Translating gives CASSIKLGTSGTPEQYF.

A single count supports this clone. This chain joins TRBV5-1 and TRBJ1-1, with D perhaps matching TRBD1 (5 bases). Germline V gene sequence: CDR1 SGHRS, CDR2 YFSETQ. The CDR3 is 14 amino acids. Deletions cut 0 bases from V and 2 bases from J, with 8 bases between. The CDR3 sequence: CASSLEGPNTEAFF. DNA for the CDR3: TGCGCCAGCAGCTTGGAGGGGCCCAACACTGAAGCTTTCTTT.

This chain uses TRBV28 with TRBJ2-4; the match to TRBD2 covers 9 bases. Germline CDR1 MDHEN, CDR2 SYDVKM. J gave up 0 bases and V 2 bases, and 11 bases lay outside the gene matches. The CDR3 spans 19 residues. CDR3 bases: TGTGCCAGCAGTTTACTGTCGGGCGGGGGGGCCCTAGCCAAAAACATTCAGTACTTC. Translation: CASSLLSGGGALAKNIQYF.

The V and J genes are TRBV27 and TRBJ2-4; TRBD1 is a possible D gene (5 bases). Trimming cost V 4 bases and J 0 bases, with 7 bases left between them. The CDR3 is 14 residues long. The germline V gene has CDR1 MNHEY and CDR2 SMNVEV (reference sequence). CDR3 DNA sequence: TGTGCCAGCAGTTCGACAGTAGCCAAAAACATTCAGTACTTC. Its translation: CASSSTVAKNIQYF.

This clone was detected a few times. The chain recombines TRBV29-1 with TRBJ1-1; weak D call: TRBD1 (5 bases). The V and J ends lost 4 bases and 1 base respectively, with 13 bases between them. Germline CDR1 is SQVTM and CDR2 is ANQGSEA. This CDR3 region has 14 residues. CDR3 residues: CSVAQGPQNTEAFF. In DNA form, the CDR3 reads TGCAGCGTTGCCCAGGGCCCCCAGAACACTGAAGCTTTCTTT.

The chain links TRBV6-5 to TRBJ1-2; D not resolved. Trimming removed 5 bases from V and 4 bases from J, with 5 bases in between. There are 11 residues in the CDR3. Germline CDR1 and CDR2: MNHEY and SVGAGI. This CDR3 is CASSPGYGYTF. CDR3 nucleotide sequence: TGTGCCAGCAGTCCAGGCTATGGCTACACCTTC.

Turning to this clone: At one boundary the junction diverges from the germline segment, which might be a read error. Other DNA sequences in the sample encode the same CDR3. This rearrangement joins TRBV19 to TRBJ2-7; TRBD1 agrees at 10 bases. CDR1 and CDR2 from the germline V gene are LNHDA and SQIVND (reference sequence). The CDR3 has 14 amino acids. The CDR3 region is CASTPGQGPNEQYF. CDR3 sequence (DNA): TGCGCCAGTACCCCGGGACAGGGGCCTAACGAGCAGTACTTC.

This clone was picked up one time. V and J are TRBV4-1 and TRBJ2-5; TRBD2 is a possible D gene (5 bases). The germline V gene encodes CDR1 MGHRA and CDR2 YSYEKL. Trimming removed 4 bases at V and 0 bases at J, with 12 bases between. This CDR3 comprises 15 residues. DNA for the CDR3: TGCGCCAGCAGCCCCTACATCGGGAACCAAGAGACCCAGTACTTC. Translated, it gives CASSPYIGNQETQYF.

The CDR3 DNA reads TGTGCCAGCAGACCGGGACAGGGGGCGTCCGGGGAGACCCAGTACTTC. It encodes CASRPGQGASGETQYF. The chain links TRBV11-3 to TRBJ2-5, with TRBD1 matching over 12 bases. Germline CDR1 SGHNT, CDR2 YENEEA. J was trimmed by 5 bases and V by 6 bases; bases with no gene match: 10. CDR3 length: 16 residues.

This chain connects TRBV30 to TRBJ2-1; D gene unclear. The CDR3 covers 12 residues. Germline lookup yields CDR1 GTSNPN and CDR2 SVGIG (reference sequence). V lost 0 bases and J lost 6, with 6 bases in between. The CDR3 region has the DNA TGTGCCTGGAGTGTGAACAGCAATGAGCAGTTCTTC. It translates to CAWSVNSNEQFF.

This clone has a handful of counts. This rearrangement joins TRBV7-9 to TRBJ2-5; 9 bases are a match to TRBD2. CDR3 size: 19 residues. V gave up 2 bases and J gave up 6 bases; unmatched junction bases: 19. CDR1 is SEHNR, CDR2 FQNEAQ, per germline (reference sequence). The CDR3, as DNA: TGTGCCAGCAGCTTAAACATGCGGGAGGGCCTATCCCCCCAGAAGACCCAGTACTTC. This translates into CASSLNMREGLSPQKTQYF.

This clone is a singleton in its sample. The V and J genes are TRBV5-1 and TRBJ2-1, with a tentative D call TRBD2 (6 bases). The CDR3 extends over 17 amino acids. CDR1 is SGHRS and CDR2 is YFSETQ in the germline V gene. V lost 3 bases, J lost 3 bases, and 19 bases lay in between. The CDR3, as DNA: TGCGCCAGCAGCTCTCGCGCGGGGACGCTAAGCTACAATGAGCAGTTCTTC. It codes for CASSSRAGTLSYNEQFF.

This chain joins TRBV19 and TRBJ2-7; 9 bases align to TRBD2. Germline-derived CDR1 and CDR2 are LNHDA and SQIVND (reference sequence). The CDR3 runs 14 residues. J gave up 1 base and V 6 bases, and 4 bases lay outside the gene matches. The chain's CDR3 is CASRLAGGSYEQYF. The CDR3 DNA reads as TGTGCCAGTAGACTAGCGGGCGGGTCCTACGAGCAGTACTTC.

Concerning this clone: One end of the junction does not line up with germline, which may come from a read error. The chain recombines TRBV7-9 with TRBJ2-7, with TRBD1 matching 8 bases. The germline V gene has CDR1 SEHNR and CDR2 FQNEAQ (reference sequence). This CDR3 is 15 amino acids long. The DNA of the CDR3 is TGTTCCAGCAGCTCACATAGGACAGGGTCCCACGAGCAGTACTTC. It encodes CSSSSHRTGSHEQYF.

This clone came up a few times. This chain links TRBV4-3 with TRBJ2-7; maybe TRBD1 (5 bases). The germline V and J ends were trimmed by 0 bases and 6 bases, with 9 bases remaining between them. Germline loops: CDR1 LGHNA, CDR2 YSLEER. The CDR3 sequence is 13 residues long. This CDR3 is CASSQDRGTEQYF. CDR3 coding DNA: TGCGCCAGCAGCCAAGATAGGGGTACCGAGCAGTACTTC.

Regarding this clone: One junction end disagrees with the germline gene, perhaps due to a read error. The rearrangement joins TRBV7-7 to TRBJ2-6, with a tentative D call TRBD2 (7 bases). CDR1 is SSHAT, CDR2 FNYEAQ, per germline (reference sequence). The CDR3 is made up of 15 amino acids. CDR3 coding DNA: TGTGCTAGCAGCCTAGGGGGGGCTGGGGCCAACGTCCTGACTTTC. Protein sequence: CASSLGGAGANVLTF.

CDR3: CASSPASGTDTQYF. CDR3 nucleotides: TGTGCCAGCAGCCCGGCGAGCGGCACAGATACGCAGTATTTT. The chain combines TRBV6-1 with TRBJ2-3; D gene ambiguous. V lost 6 bases to trimming and J lost 1 base, with 11 bases between them. Germline V CDR1 and CDR2: MNHNS, SASEGT. This CDR3 contains 14 residues.